This T cell receptor beta chain was sequenced during a study of cytomegalovirus exposure and HLA in healthy donors. Study-level points and caveats: In vitro assays verified that three CMV-associated chains recognized CMV antigens specifically. Most TCRs appeared rarely, but some public TCRs recurred in many donors. Subsequent analysis revealed that first-cohort TCR clusters tended to co-occur in the 120 or so validation repertoires.

Note on this clone: Its antigen is not identified.

CDR3 length: 14 residues. V shed 3 bases and J shed 4 bases, with 12 bases lying between them. Germline loops: CDR1 SGHAT, CDR2 FQNNGV. Repertoires were generated with immunoSEQ multiplex PCR, while TCRdb's copy carries only in-frame clones and drops some. Of fewer than 250,000 clones in the sample, around nine tenths were seen once. The sequencing input was PBMCs. J is TRBJ1-2 and V is TRBV11-2; a weak D match, TRBD1 (6 bases). The TCR originated in a man between 18 and 29 years old in good health and CMV-seronegative. The chain's CDR3 is CASSFGGPLYGYTF. The CDR3 DNA is TGTGCCAGCAGCTTCGGGGGGCCCCTCTATGGCTACACCTTC.